This T cell receptor (beta chain) is drawn from a study of tumor and adjacent non-tumor tissue in lung cancer. A modified ARM-PCR protocol with three rounds of nested PCR amplified TCRbeta. MiXCR, applied by TCRdb to the multiplex PCR reads, yields one record per CDR3 protein. This table has 90,000 to 100,000 distinct CDR3 sequences, 80% appearing once. The CDR3 runs to 16 residues. The germline V gene has CDR1 SGHNT and CDR2 YENEEA. In its sample, this clonotype was seen a few times. Its antigen is undetermined. Mismatch with germline at one junction end may stem from a read error. This sample's RNA came from whole unsorted tissue. The normal lung tissue was taken more than 3 cm from the tumor edge. Points from the study as a whole: Significantly higher TCR diversity was found in tumor than normal lung.

Source material: distant non-tumor lung tissue. This receptor was obtained from a man aged 60 to 75 with small cell lung cancer. The rearrangement joins TRBV11-3 to TRBJ2-2; TRBD2 aligns across 7 bases. CDR3 sequence (DNA): TGTGCCAGTAGCTTAATCGCGGGAGTGGTCACCGGGGAGCTCTTTTTT. Translating gives CASSLIAGVVTGELFF.